Listed below are T cell receptor beta chains from one sample, sequenced in a study of T cell responses to AZD1222 COVID-19 vaccine. Method: immunoSEQ multiplex PCR; TCRdb's copy keeps in-frame clones and lacks some. The data show over 90,000 clones, about 90% seen once. The sample consisted of peripheral blood, taken on day 0 of AZD1222 vaccination. The receptor source for this set is an adult in good health. The CDR3 runs from the conserved cysteine through the conserved F or W. A D gene is named only where the DNA matches it firmly. Only part of the rows carry a size: once, few, many, or a class if the clone is expanded.

J gene,D gene,V gene,clone size,CDR3 protein,CDR3 DNA
TRBJ2-3,TRBD2,TRBV5-7,NA,CASSPGTSVPDTQYF,TGTGCCAGCAGCCCCGGGACTAGCGTCCCAGATACGCAGTATTTT
TRBJ1-1,NA,TRBV5-5,NA,CASSLGDEAFF,TGTGCCAGCAGCTTGGGCGATGAAGCTTTCTTT
TRBJ2-7,TRBD1,TRBV9,NA,CASSAETGPAYEQYF,TGTGCCAGCAGCGCAGAGACAGGGCCAGCCTACGAGCAGTACTTC
TRBJ1-2,NA,TRBV6-5,NA,CASSYSTMGPYGYTF,TGTGCCAGCAGTTACTCGACTATGGGGCCTTATGGCTACACCTTC
TRBJ2-7,TRBD1,TRBV19,NA,CASSTGTGWDEQYF,TGTGCCAGTAGTACCGGGACAGGTTGGGACGAGCAGTACTTC
TRBJ1-2,NA,TRBV9,once,CASSYEEHNYGYTF,TGTGCCAGCAGCTACGAGGAGCACAACTATGGCTACACCTTC
TRBJ2-3,NA,TRBV7-3,NA,CASSLGHYLGTDTQYF,TGTGCCAGCAGCTTAGGGCATTACCTAGGCACAGATACGCAGTATTTT
TRBJ1-5,TRBD1,TRBV7-2,NA,CASSIQGAGGQPQHF,TGTGCCAGCAGCATACAGGGGGCTGGAGGTCAGCCCCAGCATTTT
TRBJ2-7,TRBD1,TRBV6-5,NA,CASSYGTGDAYEQYF,TGTGCCAGCAGCTACGGGACAGGGGATGCCTACGAGCAGTACTTC
TRBJ2-5,TRBD2,TRBV4-3,NA,CASSPGLAGGDGTQYF,TGCGCCAGCAGCCCCGGACTAGCGGGGGGGGACGGGACCCAGTACTTC
TRBJ2-3,NA,TRBV4-1,once,CASSQELSGDTQYF,TGCGCCAGCAGCCAAGAGCTCTCTGGGGATACGCAGTATTTT
TRBJ1-1,NA,TRBV5-1,NA,CASSLGGDSTTEAFF,TGCGCCAGCAGCTTGGGGGGTGACTCGACCACTGAAGCTTTCTTT
TRBJ2-7,TRBD2,TRBV7-2,NA,CASSLEGLAGNEQYF,TGTGCCAGCAGCTTAGAGGGACTAGCGGGAAACGAGCAGTACTTC
TRBJ1-1,NA,TRBV11-2,NA,CASSLDRSKAFF,TGTGCCAGCAGCTTAGATCGGAGCAAAGCTTTCTTT
TRBJ1-2,NA,TRBV18,NA,CASSPTGGDYGYTF,TGTGCCAGCTCACCTACAGGCGGGGACTATGGCTACACCTTC
TRBJ1-3,NA,TRBV6-6,NA,CASSPRVSYSGNTIYF,TGTGCCAGCTCGCCCCGGGTGTCATACTCTGGAAACACCATATATTTT
TRBJ1-2,TRBD1,TRBV10-3,NA,CAISEGARTGGAYGYTF,TGTGCCATCAGTGAGGGGGCTCGGACAGGGGGCGCATATGGCTACACCTTC
TRBJ1-2,NA,TRBV19,NA,CATLGGLNYGYTF,TGTGCCACCCTGGGTGGCCTTAACTATGGCTACACCTTC
TRBJ1-2,TRBD1,TRBV28,once,CASSLGGGAGYTF,TGTGCCAGCAGTTTAGGAGGGGGCGCTGGCTACACCTTC
TRBJ1-2,NA,TRBV12-2,NA,CASRPGKNADGYTF,TGTGCAAGTCGCCCGGGAAAAAATGCAGATGGCTACACCTTC
TRBJ1-1,NA,TRBV7-3,NA,CASSLFVARSGGHLAFF,TGTGCCAGCAGCTTATTCGTCGCGCGGTCGGGAGGACATTTAGCTTTCTTT
TRBJ2-3,NA,TRBV1,NA,CTSSQVWTSGISTDTQYF,TGCACCAGCAGCCAGGTTTGGACTAGCGGAATTAGCACAGATACGCAGTATTTT
TRBJ1-1,NA,TRBV6-5,once,CASSYAAPRTEAFF,TGTGCCAGCAGTTACGCAGCACCGAGGACTGAAGCTTTCTTT
TRBJ2-7,NA,TRBV11-2,NA,CASAWGHYYEQYF,TGTGCCAGCGCCTGGGGGCATTACTACGAGCAGTACTTC
TRBJ1-1,TRBD1,TRBV5-1,NA,CASSLADRSTEAFF,TGCGCCAGCAGCTTGGCGGACAGGAGCACTGAAGCTTTCTTT
TRBJ2-7,NA,TRBV6-5,NA,CASRGTYEQYF,TGTGCCAGCAGGGGGACCTACGAGCAGTACTTC
TRBJ2-3,TRBD2,TRBV11-3,NA,CASSFPGLAGDPSTDTQYF,TGTGCCAGCAGCTTCCCGGGACTAGCGGGAGACCCTAGCACAGATACGCAGTATTTT
TRBJ2-3,TRBD2,TRBV7-6,NA,CASSPRLAGGLSTDTQYF,TGTGCCAGCAGCCCCAGACTAGCGGGGGGGCTAAGCACAGATACGCAGTATTTT
TRBJ2-7,TRBD1,TRBV6-2/TRBV6-3,NA,CASSAGTGKYEQYF,TGTGCCAGCAGTGCCGGGACAGGGAAGTACGAGCAGTACTTC
TRBJ1-1,NA,TRBV6-5,once,CASSFTLGRTEAFF,TGTGCCAGCAGTTTCACCTTAGGGCGGACTGAAGCTTTCTTT
TRBJ2-7,NA,TRBV12-5,NA,CASGSLTAYEQYF,TGTGCTAGTGGTTCGCTAACAGCCTACGAGCAGTACTTC
TRBJ1-4,TRBD1,TRBV9,NA,CASSGGTGNEKLFF,TGTGCCAGCAGCGGGGGGACAGGGAATGAAAAACTGTTTTTT
TRBJ2-3,NA,TRBV7-3,NA,CASSLRDPDTQYF,TGTGCCAGCAGCTTGAGGGATCCAGATACGCAGTATTTT
TRBJ1-4,NA,TRBV5-8,NA,CASSLAGRVNEKLFF,TGTGCCAGCAGCTTGGCGGGCAGGGTTAATGAAAAACTGTTTTTT
TRBJ2-1,NA,TRBV9,NA,CASSVTANSYNEQFF,TGTGCCAGCAGTGTTACCGCCAACTCCTACAATGAGCAGTTCTTC
TRBJ2-2,NA,TRBV19,NA,CASSTGQTGELFF,TGTGCCAGTAGTACCGGACAAACCGGGGAGCTGTTTTTT
TRBJ2-1,NA,TRBV7-9,NA,CASSLRVNEQFF,TGTGCCAGCAGCTTGAGGGTCAATGAGCAGTTCTTC
TRBJ2-5,NA,TRBV12-3/TRBV12-4,NA,CASSFIQQETQYF,TGTGCCAGCAGTTTTATCCAGCAAGAGACCCAGTACTTC
TRBJ1-2,NA,TRBV29-1,NA,CSGAAAANYGYTF,TGCAGTGGAGCGGCCGCAGCTAACTATGGCTACACCTTC
TRBJ2-3,NA,TRBV5-8,NA,CASSLGLVTDTQYF,TGTGCCAGCAGCTTGGGACTAGTAACAGATACGCAGTATTTT
TRBJ1-1,NA,TRBV13,NA,CASSPRRGGRMNTEAFF,TGTGCCAGCAGCCCCCGCCGCGGGGGTCGAATGAACACTGAAGCTTTCTTT
TRBJ1-2,NA,TRBV29-1,NA,CSVEEPARYGYTF,TGCAGCGTTGAAGAACCGGCCAGGTATGGCTACACCTTC
TRBJ2-5,NA,TRBV7-7,NA,CASSLGWKETQYF,TGTGCTAGCAGCTTAGGCTGGAAAGAGACCCAGTACTTC
TRBJ1-2,NA,TRBV3-1/TRBV3-2,NA,CASSQGVNYGYTF,TGTGCCAGCAGCCAGGGGGTAAACTATGGCTACACCTTC
TRBJ1-6,TRBD1,TRBV23-1,NA,CASSPTGRLVRSYNSPLHF,TGCGCCAGCAGTCCGACAGGGAGGTTAGTACGCTCCTATAATTCACCCCTCCACTTT
TRBJ2-2,TRBD1,TRBV9,few,CASSAQQGWDTGELFF,TGTGCCAGCAGCGCCCAACAGGGGTGGGACACCGGGGAGCTGTTTTTT
TRBJ1-4,NA,TRBV7-9,NA,CASSPPVGAAANEKLFF,TGTGCCAGCAGCCCCCCCGTGGGGGCAGCGGCTAATGAAAAACTGTTTTTT
TRBJ2-5,NA,TRBV7-2,NA,CASSFAGQETQYF,TGTGCCAGCAGCTTTGCAGGCCAGGAGACCCAGTACTTC
TRBJ1-1,NA,TRBV11-1,few,CASSLEGASNTEAFF,TGTGCCAGCAGCTTAGAGGGCGCCTCGAACACTGAAGCTTTCTTT
TRBJ2-7,TRBD2,TRBV28,NA,CASRSGTSGNYYEQYF,TGTGCCAGCAGATCCGGGACTAGCGGGAACTACTACGAGCAGTACTTC
TRBJ1-1,NA,TRBV9,NA,CASSVAQGPVRTEAFF,TGTGCCAGCAGCGTAGCCCAGGGGCCGGTGAGGACTGAAGCTTTCTTT
TRBJ1-1,NA,TRBV11-2,NA,CASSFSTAKNTEAFF,TGTGCCAGCAGCTTTAGTACGGCCAAGAACACTGAAGCTTTCTTT
TRBJ1-5,NA,TRBV19,NA,CASSLQEIGPQHF,TGTGCCAGTAGTTTACAGGAAATCGGGCCCCAGCATTTT
TRBJ1-2,TRBD1,TRBV19,few,CATQEQGAKGGGYTF,TGTGCCACTCAAGAACAGGGGGCAAAAGGAGGAGGCTACACCTTC
TRBJ2-1,NA,TRBV28,NA,CASSVSPINEQFF,TGTGCCAGCAGTGTCAGTCCTATTAATGAGCAGTTCTTC